This TCR beta chain was profiled in a study of molecular identifiers for immune sequencing clone quantification. Findings and limits, study-wide: Reportedly, one cell's Jurkat TCR RNA was detected within 1,200,000 naive CD8 cells.

Each CDR3 protein is one row after TCRdb ran MiXCR on the PCR reads. This sample has about 640,000 distinct CDR3 sequences, with approximately 20% found just once. This clonotype was recorded at least ten times. Its cognate antigen is unknown. The CDR3 is 14 residues long. V was trimmed by 4 bases and J by 6 bases, leaving 16 bases between them. The receptor was derived from a human donor in good health. Some libraries in this study had Jurkat cell RNA spiked in. The sequencing input was naive CD8+ T cells from blood, with Jurkat cell RNA spiked in. Documented subset: FACS-sorted CD8+CD4-CCR7+CD45RA+ naive T cells. The rearrangement joins TRBV12-3 or TRBV12-4 to TRBJ2-7, with D maybe TRBD1 (6 bases). This CDR3 reads CASSSRQVSAEQYF. Written as DNA, the CDR3 is TGTGCCAGCAGTTCCCGACAGGTGTCAGCCGAGCAGTACTTC.